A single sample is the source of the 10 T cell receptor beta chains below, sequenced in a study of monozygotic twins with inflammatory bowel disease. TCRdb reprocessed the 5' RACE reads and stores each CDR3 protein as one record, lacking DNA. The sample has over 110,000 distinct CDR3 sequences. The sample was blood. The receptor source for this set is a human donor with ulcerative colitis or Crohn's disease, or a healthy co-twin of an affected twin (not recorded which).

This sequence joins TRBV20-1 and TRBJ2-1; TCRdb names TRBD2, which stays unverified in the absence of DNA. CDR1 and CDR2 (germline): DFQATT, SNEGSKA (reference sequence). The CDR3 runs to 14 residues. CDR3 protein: CSATTSGKYNEQFF.

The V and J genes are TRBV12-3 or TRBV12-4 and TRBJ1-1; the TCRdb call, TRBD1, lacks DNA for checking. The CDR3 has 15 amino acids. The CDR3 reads CASSPPRGEGARTFF.

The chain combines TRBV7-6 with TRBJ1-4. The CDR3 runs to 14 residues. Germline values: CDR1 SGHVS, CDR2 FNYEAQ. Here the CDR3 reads CASSSGQLDEKLFF.

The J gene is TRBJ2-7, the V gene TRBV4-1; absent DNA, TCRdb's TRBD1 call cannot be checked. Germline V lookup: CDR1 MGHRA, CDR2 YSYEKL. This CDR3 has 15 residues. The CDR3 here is CASSQGQGPSYEQYF.

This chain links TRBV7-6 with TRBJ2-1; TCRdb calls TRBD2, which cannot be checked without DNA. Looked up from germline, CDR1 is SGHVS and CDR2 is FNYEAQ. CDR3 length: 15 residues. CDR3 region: CASSPFGGGDNEQFF.

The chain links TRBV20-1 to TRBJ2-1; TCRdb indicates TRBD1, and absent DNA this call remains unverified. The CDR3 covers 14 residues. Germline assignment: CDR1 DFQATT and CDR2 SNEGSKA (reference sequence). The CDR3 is CSAPWQGPYNEQFF.

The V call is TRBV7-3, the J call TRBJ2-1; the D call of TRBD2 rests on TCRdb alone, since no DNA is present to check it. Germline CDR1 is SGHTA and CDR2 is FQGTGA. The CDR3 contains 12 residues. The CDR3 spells CASSPADNEQFF.

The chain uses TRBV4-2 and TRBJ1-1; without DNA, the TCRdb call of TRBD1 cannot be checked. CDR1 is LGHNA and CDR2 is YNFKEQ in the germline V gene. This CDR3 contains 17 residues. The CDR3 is CASSRGTGKYMNTEAFF.

CDR3 in amino acids: CASSLQTNSYEQYF. The chain couples TRBV7-9 to TRBJ2-7. Germline CDR1 and CDR2: SEHNR and FQNEAQ (reference sequence). CDR3 size: 14 residues.

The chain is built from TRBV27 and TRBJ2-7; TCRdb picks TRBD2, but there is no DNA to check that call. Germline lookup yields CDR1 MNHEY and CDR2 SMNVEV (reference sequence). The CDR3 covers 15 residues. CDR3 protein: CASTLAGQGSYEQYF.